The entry that follows covers one T cell receptor beta chain sequence. Only a few counts were recorded for this clone. This receptor's antigen is unknown. One base away there is no much larger clone; base qualities are not given. Libraries were constructed by the immunoSEQ multiplex PCR assay. Not all clones reach the TCRdb copy of this immuneACCESS table, which keeps in-frame sequences only. Checked studies attribute under half of the gap to unresolved V genes and leave the rest unexplained. Here the sample has about 660,000 clones; approximately 89% occur a single time. The ten largest make up 0.0094% of the sample. The data stem from a study of shared T cell receptors in the human thymus (dated by TCRdb to about 2021). About the investigation overall: The study examined how the human thymus generates shared, self-reactive T-cell receptor alpha chains.

This sample was also put to use in a study of human thymus T cells. Per the second study: In Finland, the donors were immunologically healthy infants who were having open corrective cardiac surgery for congenital heart defects. Thymus tissue was obtained as surgical resects removed during corrective cardiac surgery. V and J gene segment usage appeared biased in both thymic and peripheral blood repertoires. The related research reported highly overlapping thymic TCR repertoires among unrelated individuals. The study characterized TCR alpha and beta repertoires from roughly 8 infant thymus samples and a few related peripheral blood samples. The infant donors were roughly 7 to 250 days old, and the cohort included six or seven males and a couple of females. After being mechanically released from the tissue, thymocytes were kept at -70 degrees C in pellets of about 8.5-32 million cells. A QIAsymphony instrument was used to extract genomic DNA from the frozen cell pellets. TCRB and TCRAD loci were amplified from a standardized quantity of quality-controlled genomic DNA using the immunoSEQ multiplex PCR assay. Amplicons spanned the V(D)J region at a length sufficient to cover the CDR3 and identify V and J genes. The amplicons were sequenced on an Illumina platform via the commercial immunoSEQ service. Corrections for primer bias and sequencing errors followed previously described methods, while TCRAD and TCRB definitions were based on the IMGT database. Repertoires were analysed with immunoSEQ Analyzer 3.0 and VDJTools, covering basic statistics, V/J segment usage, diversity estimates, rarefaction and pairwise overlap. To estimate diversity, the Chao1, ChaoE, Efron-Thisted, Shannon and inverse Simpson indices were applied, and diversity was also estimated on datasets down-sampled to the smallest sample. Repertoire overlap was assessed by strict matching of CDR3 nucleotide sequence, V gene and J gene, and clustering was done by Jaccard-based multidimensional scaling. On average, about 730,000 unique TCRB clonotypes were obtained from thymus samples, compared with about 84,000 from blood samples.

The specimen was thymocytes. This TCR was sampled from a boy less than two years old with a congenital heart defect. Donor details come from another sample of the same person, matched by shared clones.

The nucleotide sequence is given as TGTGCCAGCACCCACGAAGGGGCGAATTATTCGTGTTACTATGGCTACACCTTC. This gives the protein CASTHEGANYSCYYGYTF. The receptor chain draws on TRBV7-9 and TRBJ1-2, and possibly TRBD1, on 5 matching bases. The cysteine opens and the phenylalanine closes a CDR3 of 18 amino acids. Only the CDR3 part of the read is kept: 54 bases, read in frame from the first base. Between the V and J ends, shortened by 7 bases and 3 bases respectively, the junction contains 27 bases. Sequences SEHNR (CDR1) and FQNEAQ (CDR2) are obtained from the germline V gene (reference sequence).